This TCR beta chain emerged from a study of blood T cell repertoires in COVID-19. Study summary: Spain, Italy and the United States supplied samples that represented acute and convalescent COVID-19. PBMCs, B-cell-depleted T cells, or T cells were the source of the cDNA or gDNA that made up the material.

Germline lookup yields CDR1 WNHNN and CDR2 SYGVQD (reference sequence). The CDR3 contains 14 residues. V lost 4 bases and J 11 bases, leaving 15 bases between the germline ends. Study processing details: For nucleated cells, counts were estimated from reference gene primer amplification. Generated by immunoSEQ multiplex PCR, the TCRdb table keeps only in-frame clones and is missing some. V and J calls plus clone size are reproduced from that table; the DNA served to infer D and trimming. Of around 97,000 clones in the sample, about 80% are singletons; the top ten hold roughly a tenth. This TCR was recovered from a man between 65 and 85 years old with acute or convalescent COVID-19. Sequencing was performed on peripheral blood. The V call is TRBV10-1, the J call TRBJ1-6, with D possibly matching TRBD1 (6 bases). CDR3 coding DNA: TGCGCCAGCAGTGTCGGGGGGCTTGTGGCACCCCTCCACTTT. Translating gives CASSVGGLVAPLHF.